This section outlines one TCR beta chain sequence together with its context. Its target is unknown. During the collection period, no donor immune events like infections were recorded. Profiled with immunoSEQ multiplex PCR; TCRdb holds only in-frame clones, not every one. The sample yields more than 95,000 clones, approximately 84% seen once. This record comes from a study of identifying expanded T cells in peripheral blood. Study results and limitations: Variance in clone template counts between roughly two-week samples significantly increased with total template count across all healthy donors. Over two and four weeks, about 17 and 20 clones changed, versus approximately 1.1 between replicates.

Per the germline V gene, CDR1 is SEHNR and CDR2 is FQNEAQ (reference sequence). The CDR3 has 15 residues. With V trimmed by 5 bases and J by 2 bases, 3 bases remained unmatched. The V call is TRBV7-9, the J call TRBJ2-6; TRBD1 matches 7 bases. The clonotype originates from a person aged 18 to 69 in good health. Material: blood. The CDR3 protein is CASSPTGAGANVLTF. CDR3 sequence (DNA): TGTGCCAGCAGCCCTACAGGGGCTGGGGCCAACGTCCTGACTTTC.